A single sample is the source of the 11 T cell receptor beta chains below, sequenced in a study of shared clonotypes between healthy human individuals. TCRdb's table, derived via immunoSEQ multiplex PCR, lists solely in-frame clones and lacks some. The sample yields about 1.5 million clones, approximately 98% seen once. The sample comprised naive CD4+ T cells sorted from blood. Subset reported: CD45RA+ positively selected. These receptors came from a man aged 25 to 40 in good health.

The V and J genes are TRBV7-2 and TRBJ2-5; D is unresolved. The CDR3 is 14 residues long. The V gene lost 2 bases and the J gene lost 0 bases, with 7 bases spanning the gap. CDR1 is SGHTA, CDR2 FQGNSA, per germline. The DNA for the CDR3 is TGTGCCAGCAGCTTACGTAGAAACCAAGAGACCCAGTACTTC. Its protein is CASSLRRNQETQYF.

The chain carries TRBV6-1 and TRBJ1-2; 8 positions match TRBD1. The V segment lost 5 bases and the J segment 5 bases; nucleotides outside the gene matches: 10. Germline V CDR1 and CDR2: MNHNS, SASEGT. The CDR3 loop spans 15 amino acids. CDR3 bases: TGTGCCAGCAGTCTAATGCCTACAGGGGGGTATGGCTACACCTTC. This gives the protein CASSLMPTGGYGYTF.

V gene TRBV7-2 combines with J gene TRBJ2-6; D possibly uses TRBD1 or TRBD2 (5 bases each). V lost 3 bases and J 13 bases, leaving 7 bases between the germline ends. Germline V CDR1 and CDR2: SGHTA, FQGNSA. CDR3 length: 11 amino acids. CDR3 sequence: CASSLGRVLTF. The CDR3 bases are TGTGCCAGCAGCTTGGGACGAGTCCTGACTTTC.

The CDR3 is CASSGSSGVQYF. DNA of the CDR3: TGTGCCAGCAGTGGATCTAGCGGGGTCCAGTACTTC. The chain uses TRBV2 and TRBJ2-5, with TRBD2 identical over 9 bases. Germline CDR1 and CDR2: SNHLY and FYNNEI. V gave up 4 bases and J gave up 10 bases; unmatched junction bases: 4. The length of the CDR3 is 12 residues.

To note about this clone: One end of the junction varies from germline; a read error may be responsible. The genes are TRBV5-8 and TRBJ2-4, with 9 bases matching TRBD1. The CDR3 has 12 amino acids. Germline V gene sequence: CDR1 SGHTS, CDR2 YDEGEE. CDR3 sequence: CATKRHGDRVIF. The CDR3 DNA sequence: TGTGCCACCAAACGTCATGGGGACAGGGTTATCTTC.

The J gene is TRBJ2-1, the V gene TRBV4-1; 9 bases align to TRBD1. V trimming: 3 bases; J trimming: 11 bases; junction bases outside the gene matches: 14. The CDR3 totals 16 residues. CDR1 is MGHRA, CDR2 YSYEKL, per germline. CDR3 amino acids: CASSQPLDRGGLKQFF. The CDR3 DNA reads as TGCGCCAGCAGCCAGCCCCTGGACAGGGGAGGCCTGAAGCAGTTCTTC.

The chain is built from TRBV7-9 and TRBJ2-5, with D possibly being TRBD1 (6 bases). This CDR3 has 13 residues. Trimming cost V 11 bases and J 4 bases, with 17 bases left between them. Germline V gene lookup returns CDR1 SEHNR and CDR2 FQNEAQ (reference sequence). CDR3 in DNA: TGTGCCCTAAGGGGGACGGTTAGAGAGACCCAGTACTTC. Amino acids: CALRGTVRETQYF.

This clone was seen a single time. The chain employs TRBV11-2 and TRBJ2-7; a possible D gene is TRBD2 (7 bases). V was clipped by 2 bases and J by 3 bases, with 17 bases between them. Germline V gives CDR1 SGHAT, CDR2 FQNNGV. There are 16 residues in the CDR3. The CDR3 is CASSLIRGGTDYEQYF. CDR3 nucleotides: TGTGCCAGCAGCTTAATAAGGGGGGGAACGGACTACGAGCAGTACTTC.

The chain has TRBV19 and TRBJ1-1; D unclear. The CDR3 is 14 amino acids. Germline V gene sequence: CDR1 LNHDA, CDR2 SQIVND (reference sequence). Between the trimmed V and J ends, which lost 6 bases and 1 base, there was a span of 12 bases. CDR3 loop: CASRKRPPNTEAFF. The CDR3 bases are TGTGCCAGTAGGAAGCGGCCGCCGAACACTGAAGCTTTCTTT.

This sequence joins TRBV10-1 and TRBJ2-1; 13 positions agree with TRBD2. This CDR3 has 17 residues. The germline CDR1 and CDR2 sequences are WNHNN and SYGVQD (reference sequence). V lost 2 bases to trimming and J lost 9 bases; unmatched junction nucleotides: 10. This CDR3 reads CASSEPGLAGALGEQFF. For the CDR3, the DNA is TGCGCCAGCAGTGAGCCCGGACTAGCGGGAGCGCTAGGTGAGCAGTTCTTC.

The V and J genes are TRBV11-2 and TRBJ1-2; 7 bases match TRBD1. Germline values: CDR1 SGHAT, CDR2 FQNNGV. This CDR3 has 15 residues. After removal of 1 base from V and 0 bases from J, the junction contained 2 bases not matched to a gene. The CDR3, as DNA: TGTGCCAGCAGCTTAGCAGGGGGAACTAACTATGGCTACACCTTC. Its translation: CASSLAGGTNYGYTF.